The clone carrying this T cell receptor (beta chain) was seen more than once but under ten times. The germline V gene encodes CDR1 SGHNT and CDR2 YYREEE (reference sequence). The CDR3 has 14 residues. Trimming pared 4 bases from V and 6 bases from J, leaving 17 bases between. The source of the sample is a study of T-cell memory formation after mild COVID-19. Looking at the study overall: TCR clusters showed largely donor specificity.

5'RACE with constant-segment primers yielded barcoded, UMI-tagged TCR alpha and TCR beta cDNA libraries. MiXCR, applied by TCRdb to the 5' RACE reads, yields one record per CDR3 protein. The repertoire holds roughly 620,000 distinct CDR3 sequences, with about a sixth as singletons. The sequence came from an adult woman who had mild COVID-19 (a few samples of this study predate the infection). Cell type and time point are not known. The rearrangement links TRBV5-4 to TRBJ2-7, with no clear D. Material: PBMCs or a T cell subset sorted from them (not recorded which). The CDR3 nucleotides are TGTGCCAGCAGCCCGCGTCTCGAAAGTTCCGAGCAGTACTTC. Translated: CASSPRLESSEQYF.